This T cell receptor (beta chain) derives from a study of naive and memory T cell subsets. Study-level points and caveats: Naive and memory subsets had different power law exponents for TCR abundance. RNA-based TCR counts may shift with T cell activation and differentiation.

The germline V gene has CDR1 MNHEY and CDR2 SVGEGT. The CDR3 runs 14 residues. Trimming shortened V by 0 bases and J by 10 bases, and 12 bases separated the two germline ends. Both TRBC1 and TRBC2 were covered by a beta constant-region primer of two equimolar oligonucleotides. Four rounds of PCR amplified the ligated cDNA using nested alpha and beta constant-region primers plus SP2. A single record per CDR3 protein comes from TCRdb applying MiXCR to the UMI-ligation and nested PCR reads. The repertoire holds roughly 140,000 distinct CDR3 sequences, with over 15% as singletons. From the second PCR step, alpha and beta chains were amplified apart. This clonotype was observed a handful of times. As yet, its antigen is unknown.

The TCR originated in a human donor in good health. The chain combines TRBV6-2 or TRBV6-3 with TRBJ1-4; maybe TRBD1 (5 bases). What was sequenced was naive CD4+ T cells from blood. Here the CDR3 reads CASSYSSGPAKLFF. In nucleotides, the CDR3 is TGTGCCAGCAGTTACTCGTCGGGGCCGGCAAAACTGTTTTTT.